These 3 T cell receptor beta chains came from one sample sequenced in a study of identical twins. TCRdb independently ran MiXCR on the 5' RACE reads; one entry per CDR3 protein. Counted here are 1.5 million or so distinct CDR3 sequences, around 29% occurring once; the ten biggest clones make up under 0.35%. Material: cord blood. The receptors were sampled from a newborn girl in good health.

This clonotype turned up a few times. The chain joins TRBV20-1 to TRBJ2-7, with 8 bases aligning to TRBD1. V lost 1 base to trimming and J lost 5 bases; unmatched junction nucleotides: 4. The CDR3 is made up of 13 amino acids. Germline loops: CDR1 DFQATT, CDR2 SNEGSKA (reference sequence). The CDR3 loop is CSARVQGADEQYF. For the CDR3, the DNA is TGCAGTGCTAGAGTCCAGGGGGCGGACGAGCAGTACTTC.

This clonotype was observed a handful of times. The chain is built from TRBV14 and TRBJ2-1; TRBD2 aligns across 11 bases. CDR3 length: 19 amino acids. Unmatched junction bases numbered 11, after V lost 4 bases and J lost 0 bases. The germline V gene encodes CDR1 SGHDN and CDR2 FVKESK. This CDR3 is CASSLAGGPIRLSYNEQFF. CDR3 DNA sequence: TGTGCCAGCAGCCTAGCGGGAGGGCCTATCCGTCTCTCCTACAATGAGCAGTTCTTC.

The sample holds a few counts of this clonotype. V gene TRBV28 combines with J gene TRBJ2-7; tentative D call: TRBD2 (5 bases). This CDR3 region has 12 residues. V was pared by 6 bases and J by 5 bases, with 11 bases between. Germline V gives CDR1 MDHEN, CDR2 SYDVKM. CDR3 in DNA: TGTGCCAGCAGCACCCTCGGGGACGAGCAGTACTTC. Translation gives CASSTLGDEQYF.